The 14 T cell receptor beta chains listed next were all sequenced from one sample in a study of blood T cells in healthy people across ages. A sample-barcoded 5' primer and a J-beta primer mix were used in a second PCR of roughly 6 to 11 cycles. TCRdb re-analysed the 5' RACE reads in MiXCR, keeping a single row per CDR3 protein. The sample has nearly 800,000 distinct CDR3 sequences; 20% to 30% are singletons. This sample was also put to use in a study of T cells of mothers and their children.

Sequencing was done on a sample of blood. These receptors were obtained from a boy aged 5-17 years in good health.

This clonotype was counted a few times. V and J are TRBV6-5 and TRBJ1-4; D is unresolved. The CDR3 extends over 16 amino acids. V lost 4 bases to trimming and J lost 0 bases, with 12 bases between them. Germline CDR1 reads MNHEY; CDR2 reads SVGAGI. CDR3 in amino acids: CASSFGLVATNEKLFF. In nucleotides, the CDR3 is TGTGCCAGCAGTTTCGGCTTAGTGGCAACTAATGAAAAACTGTTTTTT.

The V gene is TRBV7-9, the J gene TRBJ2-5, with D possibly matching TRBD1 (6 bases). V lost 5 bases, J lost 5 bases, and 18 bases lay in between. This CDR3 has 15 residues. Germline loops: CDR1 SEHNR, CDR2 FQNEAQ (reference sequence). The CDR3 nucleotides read TGTGCCAGCAGCACTCCCGACAGGCCGGGGGAGACCCAGTACTTC. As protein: CASSTPDRPGETQYF. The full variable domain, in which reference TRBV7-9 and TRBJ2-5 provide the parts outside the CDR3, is DTGVSQNPRHKITKRGQNVTFRCDPISEHNRLYWYRQTLGQGPEFLTYFQNEAQLEKSRLLSDRFSAERPKGSFSTLEIQRTEQGDSAMYLCASSTPDRPGETQYFGPGTRLLVL.

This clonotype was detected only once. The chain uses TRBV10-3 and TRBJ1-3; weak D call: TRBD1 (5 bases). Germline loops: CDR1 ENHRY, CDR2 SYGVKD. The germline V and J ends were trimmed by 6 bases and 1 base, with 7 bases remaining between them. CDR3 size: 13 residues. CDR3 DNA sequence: TGTGCCATCAGACAGGATTCTGGAAACACCATATATTTT. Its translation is CAIRQDSGNTIYF.

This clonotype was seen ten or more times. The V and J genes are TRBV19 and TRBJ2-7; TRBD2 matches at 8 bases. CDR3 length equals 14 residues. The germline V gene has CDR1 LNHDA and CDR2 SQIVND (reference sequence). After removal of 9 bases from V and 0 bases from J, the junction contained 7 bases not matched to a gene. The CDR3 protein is CASSPSGSSYEQYF. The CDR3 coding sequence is TGTGCCAGCAGTCCTAGCGGGTCCTCCTACGAGCAGTACTTC.

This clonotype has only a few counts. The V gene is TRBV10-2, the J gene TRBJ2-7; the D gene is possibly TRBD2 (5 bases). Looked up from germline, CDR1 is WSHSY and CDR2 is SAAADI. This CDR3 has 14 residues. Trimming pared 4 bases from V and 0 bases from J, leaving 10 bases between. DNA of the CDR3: TGCGCCAGCAGTGGGGCTAGCCTCTCCTACGAGCAGTACTTC. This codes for CASSGASLSYEQYF.

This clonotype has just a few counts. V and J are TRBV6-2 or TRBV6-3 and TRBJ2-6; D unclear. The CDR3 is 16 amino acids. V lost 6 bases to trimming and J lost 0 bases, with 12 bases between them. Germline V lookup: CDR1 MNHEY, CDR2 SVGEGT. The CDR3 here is CASSPRVRSGANVLTF. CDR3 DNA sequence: TGTGCCAGCAGCCCACGGGTCCGCTCTGGGGCCAACGTCCTGACTTTC.

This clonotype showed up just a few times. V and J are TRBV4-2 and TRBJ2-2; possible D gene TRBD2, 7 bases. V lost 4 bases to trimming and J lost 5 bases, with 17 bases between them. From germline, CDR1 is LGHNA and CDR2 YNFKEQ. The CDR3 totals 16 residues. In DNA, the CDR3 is TGTGCCAGCAGCCGGGTCGGGGGGCGGACGACCGGGGAGCTGTTTTTT. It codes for CASSRVGGRTTGELFF.

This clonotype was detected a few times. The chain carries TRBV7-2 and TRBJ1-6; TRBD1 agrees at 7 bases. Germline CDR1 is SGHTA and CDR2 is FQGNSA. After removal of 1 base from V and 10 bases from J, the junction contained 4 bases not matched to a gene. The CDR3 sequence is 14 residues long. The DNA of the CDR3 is TGTGCCAGCAGCTTAGAACAGGGGAGATCACCCCTCCACTTT. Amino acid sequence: CASSLEQGRSPLHF. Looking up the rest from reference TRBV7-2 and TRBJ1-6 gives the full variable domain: GAGVSQSPSNKVTEKGKDVELRCDPISGHTALYWYRQSLGQGLEFLIYFQGNSAPDKSGLPSDRFSAERTGGSVSTLTIQRTQQEDSAVYLCASSLEQGRSPLHFGNGTRLTVT.

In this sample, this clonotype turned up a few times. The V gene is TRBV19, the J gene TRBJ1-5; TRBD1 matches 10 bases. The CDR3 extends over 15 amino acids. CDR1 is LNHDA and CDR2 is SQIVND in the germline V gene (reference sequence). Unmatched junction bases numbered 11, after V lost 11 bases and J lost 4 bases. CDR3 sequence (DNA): TGTGCCTCAAGGGGGACAGGGGAACTAAATCAGCCCCAGCATTTT. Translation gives CASRGTGELNQPQHF.

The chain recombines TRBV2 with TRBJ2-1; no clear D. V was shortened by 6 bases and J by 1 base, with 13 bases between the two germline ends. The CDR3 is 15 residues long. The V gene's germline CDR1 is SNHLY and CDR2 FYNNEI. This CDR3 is CASRGWTSSYNEQFF. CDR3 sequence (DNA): TGTGCCAGCAGGGGATGGACGTCTTCCTACAATGAGCAGTTCTTC.

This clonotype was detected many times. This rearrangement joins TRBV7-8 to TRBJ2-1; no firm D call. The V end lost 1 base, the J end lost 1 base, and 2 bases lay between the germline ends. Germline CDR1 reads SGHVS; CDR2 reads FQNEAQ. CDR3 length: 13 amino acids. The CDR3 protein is CASSLVSYNEQFF. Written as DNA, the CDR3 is TGTGCCAGCAGCTTAGTGTCCTACAATGAGCAGTTCTTC. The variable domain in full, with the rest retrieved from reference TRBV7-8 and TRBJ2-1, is GAGVSQSPRYKVAKRGQDVALRCDPISGHVSLFWYQQALGQGPEFLTYFQNEAQLDKSGLPSDRFFAERPEGSVSTLKIQRTQQEDSAVYLCASSLVSYNEQFFGPGTRLTVL.

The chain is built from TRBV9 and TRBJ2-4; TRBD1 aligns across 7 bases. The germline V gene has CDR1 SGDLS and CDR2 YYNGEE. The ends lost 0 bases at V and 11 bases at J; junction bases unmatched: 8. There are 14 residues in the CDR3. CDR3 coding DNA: TGTGCCAGCAGCGTAGCAGGGGACAGCGCAGTTCAGTACTTC. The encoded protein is CASSVAGDSAVQYF.

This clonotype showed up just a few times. CDR3 amino acids: CSVKGPSSYNEQFF. The CDR3 DNA sequence: TGCAGCGTTAAGGGACCGAGCTCCTACAATGAGCAGTTCTTC. The genes are TRBV29-1 and TRBJ2-1; D might be TRBD1 or TRBD2, each matching 5 bases. This CDR3 is built from 14 residues. Trimming took off 5 bases at V and 0 bases at J, with 11 bases between the two ends. Germline V gives CDR1 SQVTM, CDR2 ANQGSEA.

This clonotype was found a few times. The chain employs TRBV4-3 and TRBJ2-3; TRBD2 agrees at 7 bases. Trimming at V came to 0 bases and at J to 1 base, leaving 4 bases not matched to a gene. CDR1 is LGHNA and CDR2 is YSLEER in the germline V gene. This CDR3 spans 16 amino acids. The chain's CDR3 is CASSQDRGGGTDTQYF. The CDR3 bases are TGCGCCAGCAGCCAAGATCGCGGGGGTGGCACAGATACGCAGTATTTT.